This TCR beta chain stems from a study of graft-versus-host responses after intestinal transplantation. General study points: Among circulating GvH clones, peak levels were associated with early post-transplant declines in HvG clones.

Sequencing was performed with immunoSEQ multiplex PCR; in TCRdb, only in-frame clones are kept and a portion is missing. The table includes more than 85,000 clones, under 95% detected once. Germline trimming cut 2 bases from V and 16 bases from J; bases unmatched to any gene: 5. This CDR3 spans 12 amino acids. CDR1 is WNHNN and CDR2 is SYGVQD in the germline V gene (reference sequence). Turning to this clone: The target antigen is unknown.

The chain is built from TRBV10-1 and TRBJ2-1; 10 bases fit TRBD2. The material sequenced was unstimulated CD8+ T cells sorted from spleen or lymph node cells, taken before intestinal transplant. The TCR originated in a human donor who received an intestinal transplant. CDR3 nucleotide sequence: TGCGCCAGCAGTGAGAGCCTAGCGGGGGAATTCTTC. Its translation is CASSESLAGEFF.